Given below is one T cell receptor (beta chain) in context. Its antigen remains unidentified. The primer mix had 52 TRBV and 13 TRBJ primers. Here immunoSEQ multiplex PCR was the method, and the copy in TCRdb shows in-frame clones only, minus some. The sample carries 21,000 or so clones, over 85% recorded once. With V trimmed by 6 bases and J by 6 bases, 11 bases remained unmatched. Germline V gives CDR1 MDHEN, CDR2 SYDVKM. The CDR3 has 15 amino acids. The data belong to a study of regulatory T cells. General study results and limits: Patient CD8+ T cells trended toward lower Shannon entropy than controls. In patients, unique TRB V-J pairs were restricted and V/J usage skewed, especially in Tregs.

The source of this sequence is a child aged 2 to 10 with CD3G deficiency. Source material: CD8+ T cells sorted from blood. The chain has TRBV28 and TRBJ2-1; TRBD2 aligns across 7 bases. The CDR3 coding sequence is TGTGCCAGCAGCTTTTCTAGCGGCCAATCCAATGAGCAGTTCTTC. It specifies CASSFSSGQSNEQFF.